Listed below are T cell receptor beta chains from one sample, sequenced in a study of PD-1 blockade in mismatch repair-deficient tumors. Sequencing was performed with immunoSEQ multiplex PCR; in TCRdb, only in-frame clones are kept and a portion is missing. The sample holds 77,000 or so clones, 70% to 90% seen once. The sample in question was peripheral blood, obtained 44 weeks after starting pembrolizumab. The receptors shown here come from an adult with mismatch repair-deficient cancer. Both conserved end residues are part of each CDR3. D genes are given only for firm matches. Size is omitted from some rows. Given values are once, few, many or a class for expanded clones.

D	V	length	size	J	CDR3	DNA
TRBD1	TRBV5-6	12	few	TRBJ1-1	CASSGTGIEAFF	TGTGCCAGCAGCGGGACAGGGATTGAAGCTTTCTTT
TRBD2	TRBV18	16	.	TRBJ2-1	CASSPISGRPYNEQFF	TGTGCCAGCTCGCCGATTTCCGGGAGGCCCTACAATGAGCAGTTCTTC
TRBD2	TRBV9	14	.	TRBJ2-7	CASSGSGTVDEQYF	TGTGCCAGCAGCGGTAGCGGGACGGTTGACGAGCAGTACTTC
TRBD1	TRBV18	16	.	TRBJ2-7	CASSPLRQGGKGEQYF	TGTGCCAGCTCACCACTGAGACAGGGTGGGAAAGGCGAGCAGTACTTC
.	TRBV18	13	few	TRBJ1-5	CASSPGLGQPQHF	TGTGCCAGCTCACCAGGTCTGGGGCAGCCCCAGCATTTT
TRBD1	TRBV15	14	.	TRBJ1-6	CATSSRQGNSPLHF	TGTGCCACCAGCTCCAGACAGGGCAATTCACCCCTCCACTTT
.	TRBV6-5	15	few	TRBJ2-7	CASSYHRERSYEQYF	TGTGCCAGCAGTTACCACCGGGAGCGCAGCTACGAGCAGTACTTC
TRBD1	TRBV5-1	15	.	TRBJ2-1	CASSLEGQLNNEQFF	TGCGCCAGCAGCTTGGAGGGACAGTTGAACAATGAGCAGTTCTTC
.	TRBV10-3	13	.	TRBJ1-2	CAISESASYGYTF	TGTGCCATCAGTGAGTCAGCTTCCTATGGCTACACCTTC
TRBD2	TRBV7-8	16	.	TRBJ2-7	CASTRTSGRVTYEQYF	TGTGCCAGCACCCGGACTAGCGGGAGGGTAACCTACGAGCAGTACTTC
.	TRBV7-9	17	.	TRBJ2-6	CASSLGGPRSGANVLTF	TGTGCCAGCAGCTTAGGGGGGCCCCGCTCTGGGGCCAACGTCCTGACTTTC
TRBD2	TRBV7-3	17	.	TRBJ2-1	CASSLATSGFSYNEQFF	TGTGCCAGCAGCTTAGCTACTAGCGGGTTCTCCTACAATGAGCAGTTCTTC
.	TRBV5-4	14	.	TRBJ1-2	CASSFSGFNYGYTF	TGTGCCAGCAGCTTCTCAGGATTTAACTATGGCTACACCTTC
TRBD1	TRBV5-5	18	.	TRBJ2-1	CASSRTGTGDLSYNEQFF	TGTGCCAGCAGCCGAACAGGGACAGGGGACCTCTCCTACAATGAGCAGTTCTTC
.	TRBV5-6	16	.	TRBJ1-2	CASSFGGPTGVQGYTF	TGTGCCAGCAGCTTCGGTGGACCCACCGGCGTACAGGGCTACACCTTC
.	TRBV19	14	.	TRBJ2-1	CASSPGDNSNEQFF	TGTGCCAGTAGCCCGGGGGACAACTCAAATGAGCAGTTCTTC
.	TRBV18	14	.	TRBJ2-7	CASSLDRNSYEQYF	TGTGCCAGCTCACTCGACAGAAACTCCTACGAGCAGTACTTC
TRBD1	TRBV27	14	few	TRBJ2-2	CASSPGQVAGELFF	TGTGCCAGCAGCCCGGGACAGGTGGCCGGGGAGCTGTTTTTT
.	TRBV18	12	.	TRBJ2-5	CASSRGPETQYF	TGTGCCAGCTCCCGGGGCCCAGAGACCCAGTACTTC
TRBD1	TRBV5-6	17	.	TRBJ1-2	CASSLASRKTGGYGYTF	TGTGCCAGCAGCTTGGCGAGTAGGAAGACAGGGGGCTATGGCTACACCTTC
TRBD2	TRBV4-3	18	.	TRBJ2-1	CASSQYAAGERGYNEQFF	TGCGCCAGCAGCCAGTACGCTGCGGGAGAGAGGGGCTACAATGAGCAGTTCTTC
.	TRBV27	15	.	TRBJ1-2	CASSLGWGAGYGYTF	TGTGCCAGCAGTTTAGGGTGGGGAGCCGGCTATGGCTACACCTTC
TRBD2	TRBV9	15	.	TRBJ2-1	CASSVAPAGNNEQFF	TGTGCCAGCAGCGTAGCCCCAGCGGGGAACAATGAGCAGTTCTTC
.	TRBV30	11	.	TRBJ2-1	CAWSGIAEQFF	TGTGCCTGGAGTGGGATAGCTGAGCAGTTCTTC
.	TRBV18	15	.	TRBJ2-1	CASSHTTGTQNEQFF	TGTGCCAGCTCACACACCACCGGGACACAGAATGAGCAGTTCTTC
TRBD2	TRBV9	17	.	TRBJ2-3	CASSVDPLAGRTDTQYF	TGTGCCAGCAGCGTAGATCCCCTAGCGGGACGCACAGATACGCAGTATTTT
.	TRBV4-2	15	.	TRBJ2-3	CASSQVAASTDTQYF	TGTGCCAGCAGCCAAGTGGCGGCTAGCACAGATACGCAGTATTTT
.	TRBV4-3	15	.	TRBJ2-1	CASSQGGSSYNEQFF	TGCGCCAGCAGCCAAGGTGGGAGCTCCTACAATGAGCAGTTCTTC
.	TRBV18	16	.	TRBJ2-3	CASSPRRDLPTDTQYF	TGTGCCAGCTCACCACGCCGGGACCTTCCCACAGATACGCAGTATTTT
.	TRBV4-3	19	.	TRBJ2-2	CASSQEWGTYIMNTGELFF	TGCGCCAGCAGCCAAGAGTGGGGCACCTACATAATGAACACCGGGGAGCTGTTTTTT
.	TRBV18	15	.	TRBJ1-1	CASSPYSRRSTEAFF	TGTGCCAGCTCACCATACAGCAGGAGGAGCACTGAAGCTTTCTTT
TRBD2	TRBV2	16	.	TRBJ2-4	CASSRTSGRAKNIQYF	TGTGCCAGCAGTCGGACTAGCGGGAGGGCCAAAAACATTCAGTACTTC
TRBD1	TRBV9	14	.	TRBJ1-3	CASSVARQGNTIYF	TGTGCCAGCAGCGTAGCTAGACAGGGGAACACCATATATTTT
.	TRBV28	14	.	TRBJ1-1	CASSTPTGNTEAFF	TGTGCCAGCAGTACCCCGACAGGGAACACTGAAGCTTTCTTT
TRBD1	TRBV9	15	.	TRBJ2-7	CASSLTTGVGIEQYF	TGTGCCAGCAGCCTCACAACAGGGGTGGGGATCGAGCAGTACTTC
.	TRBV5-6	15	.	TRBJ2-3	CASSLDRYWTDTQYF	TGCGCCAGCAGCTTGGACCGCTACTGGACAGATACGCAGTATTTT
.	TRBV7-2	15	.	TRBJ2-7	CASSLEGTIPYEQYF	TGTGCCAGCAGCTTAGAAGGGACAATTCCCTACGAGCAGTACTTC
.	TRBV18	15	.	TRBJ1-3	CASSPPRGTGNTIYF	TGTGCCAGCTCACCCCCCCGGGGTACTGGAAACACCATATATTTT
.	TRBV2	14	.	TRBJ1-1	CASSPWTRDTEAFF	TGTGCCAGCAGTCCTTGGACCCGAGACACTGAAGCTTTCTTT
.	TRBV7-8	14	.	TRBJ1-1	CASSSPSRNTEAFF	TGTGCCAGCAGCTCTCCTTCACGGAACACTGAAGCTTTCTTT
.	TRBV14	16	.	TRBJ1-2	CASSLTVRGDDYGYTF	TGTGCCAGCAGCCTCACAGTCCGGGGGGACGACTATGGCTACACCTTC
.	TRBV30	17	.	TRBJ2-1	CAWSATGLASSYNEQFF	TGTGCCTGGAGTGCCACCGGGCTGGCCAGCTCCTACAATGAGCAGTTCTTC